This TCR beta chain emerged from a study of blood T cell repertoires in COVID-19. Authors' data handling: Scientists estimated how many nucleated cells there were by amplifying reference gene primers. Generated by immunoSEQ multiplex PCR, the TCRdb table keeps only in-frame clones and is missing some. V, J and clone size are taken as reported in that table, and D and trimming were inferred from the DNA itself. The sample shows 200,000 or so clones, about four fifths of them seen only once. The Seattle patients, enrolled during active infection, were followed longitudinally. Trimming took off 4 bases at V and 3 bases at J, with 7 bases between the two ends. Germline loops: CDR1 LNHDA, CDR2 SQIVND (reference sequence). CDR3 length: 13 residues.

What was sequenced was peripheral blood. This chain joins TRBV19 and TRBJ1-5; no reliable D call. This clonotype was obtained from a woman older than 75 with COVID-19, enrolled during active disease. The CDR3 DNA reads TGTGCCAGTAGTAACACAGTCAATCAGCCCCAGCATTTT. Its translation: CASSNTVNQPQHF.